This T cell receptor (beta chain) came from a study of cytotoxic CD8 clonotypes in ibrutinib-treated CLL. Study-wide results and caveats: Starting clonality was above that of age-matched healthy donors and tracked circulating CD8+ T-cell counts.

V was clipped by 4 bases and J by 2 bases, with 6 bases between them. CDR1 and CDR2 (germline): KGHSH, LQKENI. The CDR3 is made up of 13 amino acids. Assay: immunoSEQ multiplex PCR; the TCRdb copy retains only in-frame clones and omits some. The sample yields 150,000 or so clones, 80% to 90% seen once. About this clone: Its specificity is unknown.

Sequencing used PBMCs, obtained after 24 months of ibrutinib treatment. The sequence was collected from a human donor with chronic lymphocytic leukemia. V and J are TRBV18 and TRBJ1-5; D might be TRBD1 (5 bases). CDR3 bases: TGTGCCAGCTCACAGGGACGCAATCAGCCCCAGCATTTT. Residues: CASSQGRNQPQHF. Combining the CDR3 with reference TRBV18 and TRBJ1-5 gives the whole variable domain NAGVMQNPRHLVRRRGQEARLRCSPMKGHSHVYWYRQLPEEGLKFMVYLQKENIIDESGMPKERFSAEFPKEGPSILRIQQVVRGDSAAYFCASSQGRNQPQHFGDGTRLSIL.